The rows below give T cell receptor beta chains drawn from one sample of a study of neoadjuvant nivolumab and ipilimumab in lung cancer. TCRdb keeps only in-frame clones here, not all; method: immunoSEQ multiplex PCR. The data show a few thousand clones, around 89% seen once. The sample here was tumor tissue, taken after neoadjuvant nivolumab, alone or with ipilimumab, at or shortly before surgery. Every receptor here comes from an adult with non-small cell lung cancer. Each CDR3 is given with its conserved first and last residue. A D gene is named only where the DNA matches it firmly. Clone size is stated in some rows and not others, as once, few, many or a class when expanded.

J gene | V gene | D gene | clone size | CDR3 protein | CDR3 DNA
TRBJ2-1 | TRBV9 | . | . | CASSVEEGGLNEQFF | TGTGCCAGCAGCGTAGAAGAGGGGGGGCTCAATGAGCAGTTCTTC
TRBJ2-7 | TRBV7-9 | TRBD2 | . | CASSPASSGGQYPF | TGTGCCAGCAGCCCGGCTTCAAGCGGGGGACAATACCCCTTC
TRBJ2-7 | TRBV7-9 | TRBD1 | once | CASSLPTGVPAYEQYF | TGTGCCAGCAGTTTACCTACAGGGGTGCCTGCCTACGAGCAGTACTTC
TRBJ1-6 | TRBV5-1 | . | few | CASSLDRGPNSPLHF | TGCGCCAGCAGCTTGGACCGGGGCCCTAATTCACCCCTCCACTTT
TRBJ2-7 | TRBV9 | . | few | CASSFGTKNYEQYF | TGTGCCAGCAGCTTCGGGACAAAAAACTACGAGCAGTACTTC
TRBJ1-2 | TRBV7-2 | . | . | CASSLSPQNYGYTF | TGTGCCAGCAGCTTATCCCCGCAGAACTATGGCTACACCTTC
TRBJ2-3 | TRBV29-1 | . | . | CSVQGLVGIPDTQYF | TGCAGCGTTCAGGGGCTAGTGGGTATTCCAGATACGCAGTATTTT
TRBJ1-4 | TRBV18 | . | . | CASSPRTGVNEKLFF | TGTGCCAGCTCACCACGAACAGGCGTTAATGAAAAACTGTTTTTT
TRBJ1-1 | TRBV10-1 | . | once | CASSESTRRGEAFF | TGCGCCAGCAGTGAGTCGACTCGACGGGGTGAAGCTTTCTTT
TRBJ2-5 | TRBV6-1 | TRBD2 | . | CASRASGAWGETQYF | TGTGCCAGCAGGGCTAGCGGGGCGTGGGGGGAGACCCAGTACTTC
TRBJ2-7 | TRBV5-4 | . | . | CASSTHRTSSSYEQYF | TGTGCCAGCAGCACGCATCGGACGTCTAGCTCCTACGAGCAGTACTTC
TRBJ1-6 | TRBV21-1 | . | . | CASSIQGTVSPLHF | TGTGCCAGCAGCATTCAAGGGACAGTTTCACCCCTCCACTTT
TRBJ1-1 | TRBV2 | . | . | CASSRVFQVTEAFF | TGTGCCAGCAGCAGGGTCTTCCAGGTCACTGAAGCTTTCTTT
TRBJ1-2 | TRBV14 | TRBD1 | . | CASSSTGVLVYGYTF | TGTGCCAGCAGCTCAACAGGGGTCTTGGTCTATGGCTACACCTTC
TRBJ1-1 | TRBV27 | TRBD1 | . | CASSTQGVGAEAFF | TGTGCCAGCAGCACGCAGGGGGTAGGGGCTGAAGCTTTCTTT
TRBJ2-7 | TRBV13 | TRBD1 | . | CASSLVRDRNFHEQYF | TGTGCCAGCAGCTTAGTACGGGACAGGAATTTTCACGAGCAGTACTTC
TRBJ2-5 | TRBV6-5 | . | once | CASSYGTGVETQYF | TGTGCCAGCAGTTACGGGACCGGAGTGGAGACCCAGTACTTC
TRBJ1-5 | TRBV28 | . | . | CASSFGSQPQHF | TGTGCCAGCAGTTTCGGCAGCCAGCCCCAGCATTTT
TRBJ2-3 | TRBV5-4 | TRBD2 | . | CASSLAGTTQYF | TGTGCCAGCAGCTTAGCGGGGACTACGCAGTATTTT
TRBJ2-7 | TRBV7-2 | . | . | CASSLGDGGLYEQYF | TGTGCCAGCAGCTTAGGGGACGGGGGGCTCTACGAGCAGTACTTC
TRBJ1-2 | TRBV5-1 | . | . | CASSLGQGNGYTF | TGCGCCAGCAGCTTGGGGCAGGGGAATGGCTACACCTTC
TRBJ2-7 | TRBV4-1 | TRBD1 | . | CASSHIPGETRGRYEQYF | TGCGCCAGCAGCCATATCCCGGGCGAGACCAGGGGGCGCTACGAGCAGTACTTC